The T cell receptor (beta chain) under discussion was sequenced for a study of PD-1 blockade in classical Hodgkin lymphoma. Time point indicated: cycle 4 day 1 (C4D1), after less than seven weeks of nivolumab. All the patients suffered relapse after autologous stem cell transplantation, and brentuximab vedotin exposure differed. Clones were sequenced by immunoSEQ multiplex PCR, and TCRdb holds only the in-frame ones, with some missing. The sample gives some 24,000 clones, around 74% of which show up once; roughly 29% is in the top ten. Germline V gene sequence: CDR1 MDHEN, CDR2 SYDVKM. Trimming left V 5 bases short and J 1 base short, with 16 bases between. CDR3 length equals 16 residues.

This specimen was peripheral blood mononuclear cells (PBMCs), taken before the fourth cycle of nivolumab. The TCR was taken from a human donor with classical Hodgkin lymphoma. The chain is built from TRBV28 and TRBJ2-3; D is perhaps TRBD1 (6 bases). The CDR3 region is CASSPLGRGGTDTQYF. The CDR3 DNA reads TGTGCCAGCAGTCCCTTAGGCAGGGGAGGCACAGATACGCAGTATTTT.